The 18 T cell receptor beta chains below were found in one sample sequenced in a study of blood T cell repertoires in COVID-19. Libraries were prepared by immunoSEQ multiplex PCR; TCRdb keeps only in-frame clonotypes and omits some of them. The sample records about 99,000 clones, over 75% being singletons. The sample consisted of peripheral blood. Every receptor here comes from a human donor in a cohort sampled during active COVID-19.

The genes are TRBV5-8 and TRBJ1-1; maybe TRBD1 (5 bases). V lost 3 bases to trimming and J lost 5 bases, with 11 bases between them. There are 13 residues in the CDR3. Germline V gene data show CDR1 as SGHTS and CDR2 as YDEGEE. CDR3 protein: CASSWTGETEAFF. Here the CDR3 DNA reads TGTGCCAGCAGCTGGACGGGGGAAACTGAAGCTTTCTTT. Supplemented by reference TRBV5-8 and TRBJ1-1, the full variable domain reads EAGVTQSPTHLIKTRGQQATLRCSPISGHTSVYWYQQALGLGLQFLLWYDEGEERNRGNFPPRFSGRQFPNYSSELNVNALELEDSALYLCASSWTGETEAFFGQGTRLTVV.

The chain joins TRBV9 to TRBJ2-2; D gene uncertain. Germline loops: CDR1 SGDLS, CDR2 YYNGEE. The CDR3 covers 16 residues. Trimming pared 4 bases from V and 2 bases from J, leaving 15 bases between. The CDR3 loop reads CASSFNLMINTGELFF. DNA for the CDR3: TGTGCCAGCAGCTTTAATCTAATGATCAACACCGGGGAGCTGTTTTTT.

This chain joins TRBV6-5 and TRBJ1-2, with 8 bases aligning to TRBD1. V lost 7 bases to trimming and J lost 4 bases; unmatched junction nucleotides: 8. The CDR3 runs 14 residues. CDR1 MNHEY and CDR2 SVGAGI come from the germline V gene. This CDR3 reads CASKNDDRGYGYTF. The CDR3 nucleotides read TGTGCCAGCAAAAACGACGACAGGGGCTATGGCTACACCTTC.

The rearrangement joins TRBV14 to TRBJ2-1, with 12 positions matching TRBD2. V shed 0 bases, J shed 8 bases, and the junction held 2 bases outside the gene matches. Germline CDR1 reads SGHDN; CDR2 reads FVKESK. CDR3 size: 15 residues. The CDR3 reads CASSQEASGRDEQFF. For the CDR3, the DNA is TGTGCCAGCAGCCAAGAAGCTAGCGGGAGGGATGAGCAGTTCTTC.

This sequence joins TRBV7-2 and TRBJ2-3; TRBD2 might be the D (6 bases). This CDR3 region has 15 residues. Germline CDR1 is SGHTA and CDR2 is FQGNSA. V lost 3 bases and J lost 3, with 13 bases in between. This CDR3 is CASSFRGGATDTQYF. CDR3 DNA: TGTGCCAGCAGCTTCCGAGGAGGGGCAACAGATACGCAGTATTTT.

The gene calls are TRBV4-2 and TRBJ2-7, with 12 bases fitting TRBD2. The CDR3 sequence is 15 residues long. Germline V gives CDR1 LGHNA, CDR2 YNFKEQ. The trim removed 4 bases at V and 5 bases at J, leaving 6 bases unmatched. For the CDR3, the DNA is TGTGCCAGCAGCCCTAGCGGGGGGGCCTACCACGAGCAGTACTTC. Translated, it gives CASSPSGGAYHEQYF.

The CDR3 DNA reads TGTGCCAGTAGTGCCGATCTACGACTAGCGGTAGGCACAGATACGCAGTATTTT. Translated: CASSADLRLAVGTDTQYF. The chain links TRBV19 to TRBJ2-3, with 9 nucleotides matching TRBD2. V lost 5 bases, J lost 1 base, and 13 bases stayed unmatched. The CDR3 is 18 residues long. Germline CDR1 LNHDA, CDR2 SQIVND (reference sequence).

CDR3 residues: CASRKREFSEQFF. The CDR3 region has the DNA TGTGCCAGCAGAAAGCGGGAGTTCAGTGAGCAGTTCTTC. The rearrangement links TRBV27 to TRBJ2-1; TRBD2 matches 8 bases. This CDR3 has 13 residues. Germline V lookup: CDR1 MNHEY, CDR2 SMNVEV (reference sequence). The junction had 7 bases not matched to a gene; V was cut back by 6 bases and J by 9 bases.

CDR3 DNA sequence: TGTGCCAGCAGCTTTAGTAGCGGGGGGGCCGGGTCGGCCAAAAACATTCAGTACTTC. It is translated as CASSFSSGGAGSAKNIQYF. The J gene is TRBJ2-4, the V gene TRBV7-2; 11 bases map to TRBD2. The junction had 11 bases not matched to a gene; V was cut back by 3 bases and J by 1 base. The CDR3 extends over 19 amino acids. Germline lookup yields CDR1 SGHTA and CDR2 FQGNSA.

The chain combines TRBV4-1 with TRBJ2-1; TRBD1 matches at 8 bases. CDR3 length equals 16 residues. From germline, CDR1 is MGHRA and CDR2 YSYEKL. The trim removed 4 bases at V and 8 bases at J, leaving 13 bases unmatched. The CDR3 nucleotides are TGCGCCAGCAGCCGGGACCCAGGGGGCGCCCCACATGAGCAGTTCTTC. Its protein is CASSRDPGGAPHEQFF.

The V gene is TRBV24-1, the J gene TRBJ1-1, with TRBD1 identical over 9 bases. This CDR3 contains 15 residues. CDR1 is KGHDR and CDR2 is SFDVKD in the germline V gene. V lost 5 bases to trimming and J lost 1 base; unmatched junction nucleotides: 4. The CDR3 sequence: CATSGGTGWNTEAFF. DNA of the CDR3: TGTGCCACCAGTGGGGGGACAGGGTGGAACACTGAAGCTTTCTTT.

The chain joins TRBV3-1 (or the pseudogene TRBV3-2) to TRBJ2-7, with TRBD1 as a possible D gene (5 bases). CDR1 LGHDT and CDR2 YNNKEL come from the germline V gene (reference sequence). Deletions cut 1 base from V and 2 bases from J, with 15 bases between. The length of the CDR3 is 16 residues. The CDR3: CASSQGLRGHAYEQYF. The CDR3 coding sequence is TGTGCCAGCAGCCAAGGGCTTAGGGGCCACGCCTACGAGCAGTACTTC.

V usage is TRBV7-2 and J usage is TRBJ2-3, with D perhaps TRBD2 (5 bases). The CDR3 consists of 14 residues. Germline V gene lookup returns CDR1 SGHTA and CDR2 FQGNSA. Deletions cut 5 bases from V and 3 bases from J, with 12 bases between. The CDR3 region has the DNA TGTGCCAGCAGCCTACAAGCGGCGACAGATACGCAGTATTTT. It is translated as CASSLQAATDTQYF.

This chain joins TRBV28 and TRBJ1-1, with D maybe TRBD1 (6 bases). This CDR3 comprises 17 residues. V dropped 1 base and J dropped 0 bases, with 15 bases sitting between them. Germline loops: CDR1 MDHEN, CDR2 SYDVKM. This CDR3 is CASSLFRGQIMNTEAFF. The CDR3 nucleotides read TGTGCCAGCAGTTTATTCCGAGGACAGATTATGAACACTGAAGCTTTCTTT. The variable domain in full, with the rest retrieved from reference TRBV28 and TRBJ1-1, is DVKVTQSSRYLVKRTGEKVFLECVQDMDHENMFWYRQDPGLGLRLIYFSYDVKMKEKGDIPEGYSVSREKKERFSLILESASTNQTSMYLCASSLFRGQIMNTEAFFGQGTRLTVV.

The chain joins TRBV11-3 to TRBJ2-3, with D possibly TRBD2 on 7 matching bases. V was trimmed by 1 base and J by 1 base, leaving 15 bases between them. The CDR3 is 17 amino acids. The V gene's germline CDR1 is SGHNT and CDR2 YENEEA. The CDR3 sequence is CASSLGLGGAGTDTQYF. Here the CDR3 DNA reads TGTGCCAGCAGCTTAGGTTTAGGGGGGGCCGGCACAGATACGCAGTATTTT.

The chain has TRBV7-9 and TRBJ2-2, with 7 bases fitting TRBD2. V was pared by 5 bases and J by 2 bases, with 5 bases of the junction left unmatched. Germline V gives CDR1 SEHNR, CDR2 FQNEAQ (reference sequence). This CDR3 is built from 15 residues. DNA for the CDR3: TGTGCCAGCAGCCCCGGGACTACCAACACCGGGGAGCTGTTTTTT. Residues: CASSPGTTNTGELFF.

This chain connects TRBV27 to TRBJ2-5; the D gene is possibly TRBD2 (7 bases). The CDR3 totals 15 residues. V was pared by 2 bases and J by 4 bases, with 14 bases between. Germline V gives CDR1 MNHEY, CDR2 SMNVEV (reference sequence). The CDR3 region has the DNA TGTGCCAGCAGTTTAGAGGGGGGGGTCGTAGAGACCCAGTACTTC. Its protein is CASSLEGGVVETQYF.

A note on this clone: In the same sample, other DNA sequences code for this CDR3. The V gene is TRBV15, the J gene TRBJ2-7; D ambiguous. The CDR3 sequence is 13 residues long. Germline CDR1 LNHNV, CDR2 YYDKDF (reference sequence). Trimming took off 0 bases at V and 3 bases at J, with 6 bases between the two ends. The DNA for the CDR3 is TGTGCCACCAGCAGAGATCGCGGCTACGAGCAGTACTTC. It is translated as CATSRDRGYEQYF.